These 18 T cell receptor beta chains originate from one sample sequenced in a study of T-cell reconstitution after alpha-beta-depleted transplantation in children. Unique molecular identifiers were used to barcode this TCRbeta library. TCRdb fed the PCR reads into MiXCR, producing one record per CDR3 protein. The table lists 200,000 to 250,000 distinct CDR3 sequences, roughly a tenth of them singletons, with under 30% in the top ten. Sequenced here: PBMCs, sampled before TCRalphabeta/CD19-depleted stem cell transplant. These receptors all stem from a child in the first two years of life with acute myeloid leukemia, due to receive a stem cell transplant.

This clonotype was picked up many times. The chain couples TRBV20-1 to TRBJ2-7, with D tentatively TRBD2 (5 bases). Germline loops: CDR1 DFQATT, CDR2 SNEGSKA (reference sequence). Trimming pared 0 bases from V and 1 base from J, leaving 13 bases between. This CDR3 spans 15 amino acids. The CDR3 DNA reads as TGCAGTGCTAGAGATCGGATAGGGAGTTCCTACGAGCAGTACTTC. Amino acid sequence: CSARDRIGSSYEQYF.

This clonotype was detected many times. The rearrangement links TRBV20-1 to TRBJ2-2; 7 nucleotides agree with TRBD2. Germline values: CDR1 DFQATT, CDR2 SNEGSKA (reference sequence). This CDR3 contains 18 residues. J gave up 3 bases and V 0 bases, and 13 bases lay outside the gene matches. CDR3 residues: CSARDSIGSGADTGELFF. DNA of the CDR3: TGCAGTGCTAGAGACTCCATAGGGAGCGGGGCGGACACCGGGGAGCTGTTTTTT.

In this sample, this clonotype turned up many times. The rearrangement joins TRBV29-1 to TRBJ2-7; tentatively, D is TRBD1 (5 bases). With 3 bases removed from V and 3 bases from J, the gap between germline ends came to 6 bases. The CDR3 totals 11 residues. Germline values: CDR1 SQVTM, CDR2 ANQGSEA. The CDR3 sequence: CSVEDNYEQYF. CDR3 bases: TGCAGCGTTGAGGACAACTACGAGCAGTACTTC.

Ten or more counts support this clonotype. V and J are TRBV12-3 or TRBV12-4 and TRBJ2-2; D ambiguous. Trimming shortened V by 3 bases and J by 1 base, and 6 bases separated the two germline ends. The CDR3 consists of 14 residues. CDR3: CASSFGENTGELFF. In DNA form, the CDR3 reads TGTGCCAGCAGTTTCGGCGAGAACACCGGGGAGCTGTTTTTT.

The rearrangement uses TRBV27 and TRBJ2-1; 9 bases are a match to TRBD2. Germline V gene lookup returns CDR1 MNHEY and CDR2 SMNVEV (reference sequence). With V trimmed by 7 bases and J by 6 bases, 16 bases remained unmatched. CDR3 length: 17 residues. The chain's CDR3 is CASKGEVAGVGTNEQFF. The CDR3 DNA reads as TGTGCCAGCAAAGGGGAGGTAGCGGGGGTAGGGACCAATGAGCAGTTCTTC.

This clonotype was counted ten times or more. The chain employs TRBV15 and TRBJ2-2, with a tentative D call TRBD1 (5 bases). The CDR3 length is 15 residues. Germline-derived CDR1 and CDR2 are LNHNV and YYDKDF (reference sequence). Trimming cost V 3 bases and J 3 bases, with 11 bases left between them. The CDR3, as DNA: TGTGCCACCAGCAGGTGGGGCAGGGACACCGGGGAGCTGTTTTTT. This sequence encodes CATSRWGRDTGELFF.

This clonotype came up many times. The J gene is TRBJ2-1, the V gene TRBV5-6; 7 bases agree with TRBD2. Germline CDR1 SGHDT, CDR2 YYEEEE. The CDR3 covers 16 residues. V shed 4 bases and J 7 bases; nucleotides not matched to a gene: 14. The CDR3 spells CASSEGAGPRPNEQFF. The DNA for the CDR3 is TGTGCCAGCAGCGAGGGAGCGGGACCCCGGCCAAATGAGCAGTTCTTC. Based on the CDR3 plus reference TRBV5-6 and TRBJ2-1, the full variable domain is DAGVTQSPTHLIKTRGQQVTLRCSPKSGHDTVSWYQQALGQGPQFIFQYYEEEERQRGNFPDRFSGHQFPNYSSELNVNALLLGDSALYLCASSEGAGPRPNEQFFGPGTRLTVL.

The genes are TRBV30 and TRBJ2-3, with 7 bases identical to TRBD2. The trim removed 2 bases at V and 2 bases at J, leaving 7 bases unmatched. Germline values: CDR1 GTSNPN, CDR2 SVGIG (reference sequence). This CDR3 spans 15 amino acids. This chain's CDR3 is CAWSSRAGFTDTQYF. In DNA form, the CDR3 reads TGTGCCTGGAGTAGTCGAGCGGGGTTCACAGATACGCAGTATTTT.

This clonotype has more than one count but fewer than ten. A junction boundary mismatches the germline segment, possibly from a read error. The chain recombines TRBV5-6 with TRBJ1-2; D gene unclear. CDR1 and CDR2 from the germline V gene are SGHDT and YYEEEE. The CDR3 runs to 14 residues. The CDR3 sequence is CVSSSRAANYGYTF. In DNA form, the CDR3 reads TGTGTCAGCAGCTCGCGCGCGGCTAACTATGGCTACACCTTC.

The table lists this clonotype with many counts. The rearrangement uses TRBV20-1 and TRBJ1-5, with 8 bases lining up with TRBD1. V gave up 3 bases and J gave up 10 bases; unmatched junction bases: 11. CDR3 size: 14 residues. CDR1 is DFQATT, CDR2 SNEGSKA, per germline (reference sequence). In DNA form, the CDR3 reads TGCAGTGCTAGCCCCGGGACAGGAAGAAGACCCCAGCATTTT. Its protein product is CSASPGTGRRPQHF.

This clonotype was observed at least ten times. The DNA for the CDR3 is TGTGCCAGCAGTTTAGCGGGAGGGCCCCCCTACAATGAGCAGTTCTTC. As protein: CASSLAGGPPYNEQFF. V is TRBV28 and J is TRBJ2-1, with 9 bases fitting TRBD2. CDR3 length equals 16 residues. Germline lookup yields CDR1 MDHEN and CDR2 SYDVKM. Trimming at V came to 2 bases and at J to 2 bases, leaving 4 bases not matched to a gene.

The V and J genes are TRBV7-2 and TRBJ1-1; tentative D call: TRBD1 (6 bases). CDR1 SGHTA and CDR2 FQGNSA come from the germline V gene. Trimming removed 2 bases from V and 1 base from J, with 11 bases in between. This CDR3 spans 15 amino acids. The CDR3 region is CASSLNGGRNTEAFF. The CDR3, as DNA: TGTGCCAGCAGCTTAAACGGGGGGCGGAACACTGAAGCTTTCTTT. Full variable domain (remainder filled in from reference TRBV7-2 and TRBJ1-1): GAGVSQSPSNKVTEKGKDVELRCDPISGHTALYWYRQSLGQGLEFLIYFQGNSAPDKSGLPSDRFSAERTGGSVSTLTIQRTQQEDSAVYLCASSLNGGRNTEAFFGQGTRLTVV.

This clonotype was counted many times. The chain recombines TRBV28 with TRBJ2-2; D unclear. The CDR3 runs to 15 residues. CDR1 and CDR2 from the germline V gene are MDHEN and SYDVKM. V was pared by 5 bases and J by 6 bases, with 16 bases between. This CDR3 reads CASSPDGSGAGELFF. Written as DNA, the CDR3 is TGTGCCAGCAGTCCCGACGGGTCTGGGGCCGGGGAGCTGTTTTTT. Drawing the rest from reference TRBV28 and TRBJ2-2, the complete variable domain is DVKVTQSSRYLVKRTGEKVFLECVQDMDHENMFWYRQDPGLGLRLIYFSYDVKMKEKGDIPEGYSVSREKKERFSLILESASTNQTSMYLCASSPDGSGAGELFFGEGSRLTVL.

The gene calls are TRBV6-5 and TRBJ1-2; a weak D match, TRBD1 (6 bases). The germline V gene has CDR1 MNHEY and CDR2 SVGAGI. The CDR3 is made up of 17 amino acids. The V end lost 3 bases, the J end lost 1 base, and 18 bases lay between the germline ends. This chain's CDR3 is CASSYSAGAAGNYGYTF. CDR3 DNA: TGTGCCAGCAGTTATTCCGCAGGGGCTGCTGGTAACTATGGCTACACCTTC.

In its sample, this clonotype was seen many times. V gene TRBV9 combines with J gene TRBJ1-2; 7 bases agree with TRBD1. V lost 4 bases, J lost 7 bases, and 22 bases stayed unmatched. The CDR3 covers 18 residues. Germline V gene sequence: CDR1 SGDLS, CDR2 YYNGEE. For the CDR3, the DNA is TGTGCCAGCAGCTCCTGGCCCCTCTGGACAGGACAACATAGTGGCTACACCTTC. Residues: CASSSWPLWTGQHSGYTF.

Many counts were recorded for this clonotype. CDR3: CASSPGQGETEAFF. Here the CDR3 DNA reads TGTGCCAGCTCACCGGGGCAGGGGGAAACTGAAGCTTTCTTT. The J gene is TRBJ1-1, the V gene TRBV18; 7 nucleotides agree with TRBD1. The germline CDR1 and CDR2 sequences are KGHSH and LQKENI. V trimming: 3 bases; J trimming: 5 bases; junction bases outside the gene matches: 6. The CDR3 is 14 amino acids.

This clonotype was picked up many times. The V and J genes are TRBV7-9 and TRBJ2-2; D might be TRBD1 (6 bases). Germline values: CDR1 SEHNR, CDR2 FQNEAQ (reference sequence). The CDR3 is made up of 13 amino acids. V was clipped by 5 bases and J by 6 bases, with 10 bases between them. The CDR3 spells CASSVTGPGELFF. The DNA for the CDR3 is TGTGCCAGCAGCGTAACAGGGCCCGGGGAGCTGTTTTTT.

Ten or more counts support this clonotype. V gene TRBV18 combines with J gene TRBJ2-7; D is tentatively TRBD1 or TRBD2 (6 bases each). V lost 2 bases and J lost 7, with 15 bases in between. There are 14 residues in the CDR3. Germline V gives CDR1 KGHSH, CDR2 LQKENI. CDR3 in amino acids: CASSPRGDAIEQYF. Written as DNA, the CDR3 is TGTGCCAGCTCACCAAGGGGGGACGCTATAGAGCAGTACTTC.